This record covers a single T cell receptor (beta chain). Antigen specificity is unknown. These data belong to a study of T-cell memory formation after mild COVID-19. General study points: Contracting clones, day 15 to 85, had balanced CD4/CD8, and later expanders favored CD4+.

The V gene end was trimmed by 9 bases and the J gene end by 3 bases; junction bases not matched to a gene: 4. CDR3 length: 14 residues. Germline V CDR1 and CDR2: ENHRY, SYGVKD. TCRdb reprocessed the 5' RACE reads with MiXCR, giving one entry per CDR3 protein. Here the sample spans around 390,000 distinct CDR3 sequences, roughly 15% being singletons. This clonotype was sampled from a man aged 18 to 30 who had mild COVID-19 (a few samples of this study predate the infection). Cell type and time point are not known. This chain joins TRBV10-3 and TRBJ2-2, with 10 bases that match TRBD1. Sequenced material: PBMCs or a T cell subset sorted from them (not recorded which). The CDR3 DNA reads TGTGCCATTGGAGGGACAGGGGACACCGGGGAGCTGTTTTTT. Encoded protein: CAIGGTGDTGELFF.